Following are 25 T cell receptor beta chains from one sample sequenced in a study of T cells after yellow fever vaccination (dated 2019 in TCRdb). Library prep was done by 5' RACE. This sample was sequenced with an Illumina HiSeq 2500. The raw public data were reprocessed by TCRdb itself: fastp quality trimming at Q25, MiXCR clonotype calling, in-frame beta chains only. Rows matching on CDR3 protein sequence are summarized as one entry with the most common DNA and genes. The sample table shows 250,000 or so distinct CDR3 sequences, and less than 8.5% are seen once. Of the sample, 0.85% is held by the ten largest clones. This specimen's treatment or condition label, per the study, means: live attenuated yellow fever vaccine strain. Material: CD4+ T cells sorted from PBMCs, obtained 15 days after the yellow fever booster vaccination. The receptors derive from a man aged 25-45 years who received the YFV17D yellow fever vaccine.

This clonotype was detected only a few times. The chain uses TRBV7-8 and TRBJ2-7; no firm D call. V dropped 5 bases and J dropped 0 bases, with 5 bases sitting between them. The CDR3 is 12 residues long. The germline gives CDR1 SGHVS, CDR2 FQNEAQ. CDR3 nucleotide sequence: TGTGCCAGCAGCGGCCTCTCCTACGAGCAGTACTTC. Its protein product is CASSGLSYEQYF.

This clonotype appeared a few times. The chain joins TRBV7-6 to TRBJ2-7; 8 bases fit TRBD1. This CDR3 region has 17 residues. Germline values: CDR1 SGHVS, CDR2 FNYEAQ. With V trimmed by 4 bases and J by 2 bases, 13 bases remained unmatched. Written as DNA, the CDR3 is TGTGCCAGCAGCTCCGGGCCCGGACAGGGCAATCCCTACGAGCAGTACTTC. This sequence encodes CASSSGPGQGNPYEQYF.

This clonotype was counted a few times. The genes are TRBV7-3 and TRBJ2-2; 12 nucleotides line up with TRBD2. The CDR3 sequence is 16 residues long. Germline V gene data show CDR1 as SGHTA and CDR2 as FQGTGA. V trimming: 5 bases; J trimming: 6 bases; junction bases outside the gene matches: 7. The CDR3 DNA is TGTGCCAGCAGCCCGACTAGCGGGAGTTTGCCCGGGGAGCTGTTTTTT. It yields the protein CASSPTSGSLPGELFF.

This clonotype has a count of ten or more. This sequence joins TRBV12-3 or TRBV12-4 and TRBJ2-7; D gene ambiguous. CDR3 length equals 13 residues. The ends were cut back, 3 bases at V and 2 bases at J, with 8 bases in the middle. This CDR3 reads CASSFSVPYEQYF. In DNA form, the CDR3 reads TGTGCCAGCAGTTTCTCCGTTCCCTACGAGCAGTACTTC.

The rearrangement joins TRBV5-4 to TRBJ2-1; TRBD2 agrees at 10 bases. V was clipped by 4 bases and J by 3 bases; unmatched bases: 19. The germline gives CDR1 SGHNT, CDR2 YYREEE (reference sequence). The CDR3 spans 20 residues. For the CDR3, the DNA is TGTGCCAGCAGCATAGCGAAGCGGGAGGGCACTAAAACGTTCTACAATGAGCAGTTCTTC. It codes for CASSIAKREGTKTFYNEQFF.

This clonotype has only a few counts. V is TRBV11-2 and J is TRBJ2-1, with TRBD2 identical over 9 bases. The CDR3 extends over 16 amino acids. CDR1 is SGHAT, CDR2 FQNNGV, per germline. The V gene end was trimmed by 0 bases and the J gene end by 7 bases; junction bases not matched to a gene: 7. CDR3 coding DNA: TGTGCCAGCAGCTTAGACCGACTAGCGGTTAGAAATGAGCAGTTCTTC. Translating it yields CASSLDRLAVRNEQFF.

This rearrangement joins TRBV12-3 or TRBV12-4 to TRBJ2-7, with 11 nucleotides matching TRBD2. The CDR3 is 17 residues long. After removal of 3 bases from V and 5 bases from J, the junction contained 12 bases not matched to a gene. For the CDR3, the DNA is TGTGCCAGCAGTTTCCGACTAGCGGGGTCCGGGGGGGACGAGCAGTACTTC. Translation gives CASSFRLAGSGGDEQYF.

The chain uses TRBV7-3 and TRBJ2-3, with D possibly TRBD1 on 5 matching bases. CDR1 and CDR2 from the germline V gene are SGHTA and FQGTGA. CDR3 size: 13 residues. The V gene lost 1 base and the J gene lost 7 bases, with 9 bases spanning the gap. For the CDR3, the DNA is TGTGCCAGCAGCTTAAATAAGGGGAATACGCAGTATTTT. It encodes CASSLNKGNTQYF. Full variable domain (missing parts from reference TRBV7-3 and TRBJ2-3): GAGVSQTPSNKVTEKGKYVELRCDPISGHTALYWYRQSLGQGPEFLIYFQGTGAADDSGLPNDRFFAVRPEGSVSTLKIQRTERGDSAVYLCASSLNKGNTQYFGPGTRLTVL.

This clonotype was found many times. The CDR3 here is CASSRGVQETQYF. CDR3 nucleotides: TGTGCCAGCAGTAGGGGGGTCCAAGAGACCCAGTACTTC. The chain carries TRBV12-3 or TRBV12-4 and TRBJ2-5; TRBD1 or TRBD2 may be the D gene (6 bases each). Trimming left V 5 bases short and J 1 base short, with 8 bases between. The CDR3 runs 13 residues.

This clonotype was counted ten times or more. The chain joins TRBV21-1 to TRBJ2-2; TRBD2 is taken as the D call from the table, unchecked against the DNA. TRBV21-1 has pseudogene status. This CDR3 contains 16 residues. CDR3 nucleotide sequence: TGTGCCAGCAGCAAAGTTGACGGGAGGAACACCGGGGAGCTGTTTTTT. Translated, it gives CASSKVDGRNTGELFF.

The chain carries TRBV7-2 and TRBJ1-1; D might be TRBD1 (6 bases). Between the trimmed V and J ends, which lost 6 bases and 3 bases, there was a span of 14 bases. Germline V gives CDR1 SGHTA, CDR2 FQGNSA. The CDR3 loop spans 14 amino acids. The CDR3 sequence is CASSSLGGYTEAFF. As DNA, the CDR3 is TGTGCCAGCAGTAGTTTAGGGGGTTACACTGAAGCTTTCTTT.

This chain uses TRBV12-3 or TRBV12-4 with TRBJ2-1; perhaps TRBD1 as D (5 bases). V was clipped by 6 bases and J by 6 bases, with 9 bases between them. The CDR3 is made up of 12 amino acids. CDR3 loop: CASRDRPNEQFF. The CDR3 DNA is TGTGCCAGCAGAGACAGACCCAATGAGCAGTTCTTC.

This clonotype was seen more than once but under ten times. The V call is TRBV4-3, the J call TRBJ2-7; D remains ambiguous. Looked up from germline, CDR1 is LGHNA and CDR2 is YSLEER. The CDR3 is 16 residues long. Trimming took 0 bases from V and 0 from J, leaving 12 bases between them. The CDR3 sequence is CASSQDSRGGSYEQYF. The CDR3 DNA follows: TGCGCCAGCAGCCAAGATTCCCGCGGCGGCTCCTACGAGCAGTACTTC.

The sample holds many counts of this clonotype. CDR3 sequence reads: CSASSDDNEQFF. CDR3 nucleotides: TGCAGTGCTAGCTCGGACGACAATGAGCAGTTCTTC. This chain uses TRBV20-1 with TRBJ2-1; D not resolved. The germline V gene encodes CDR1 DFQATT and CDR2 SNEGSKA (reference sequence). Trimming took off 3 bases at V and 5 bases at J, with 8 bases between the two ends. The CDR3 consists of 12 residues.

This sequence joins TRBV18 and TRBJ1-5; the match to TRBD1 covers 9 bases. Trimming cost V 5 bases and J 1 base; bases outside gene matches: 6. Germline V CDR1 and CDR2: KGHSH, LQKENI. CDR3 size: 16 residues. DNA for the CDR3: TGTGCCAGCTCAGCCGCGGGACAGGGCAGCAATCAGCCCCAGCATTTT. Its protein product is CASSAAGQGSNQPQHF.

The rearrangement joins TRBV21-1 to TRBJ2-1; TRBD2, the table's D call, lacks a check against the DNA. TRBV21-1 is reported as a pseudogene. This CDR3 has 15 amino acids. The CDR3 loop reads CATAPPVADYNEQFF. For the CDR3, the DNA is TGTGCCACCGCCCCCCCGGTAGCGGATTACAATGAGCAGTTCTTC.

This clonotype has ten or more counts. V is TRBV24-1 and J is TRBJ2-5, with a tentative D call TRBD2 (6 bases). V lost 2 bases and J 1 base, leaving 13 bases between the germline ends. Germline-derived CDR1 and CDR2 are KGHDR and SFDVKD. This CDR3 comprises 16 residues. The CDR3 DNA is TGTGCCACCAGTGATTCGGGGGTTGACCGCCAAGAGACCCAGTACTTC. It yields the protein CATSDSGVDRQETQYF.

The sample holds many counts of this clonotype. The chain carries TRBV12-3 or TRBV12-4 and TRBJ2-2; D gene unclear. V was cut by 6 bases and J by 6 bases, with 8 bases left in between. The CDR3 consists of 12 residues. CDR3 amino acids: CASRSWAGELFF. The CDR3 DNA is TGTGCCAGCAGATCCTGGGCCGGGGAGCTGTTTTTT.

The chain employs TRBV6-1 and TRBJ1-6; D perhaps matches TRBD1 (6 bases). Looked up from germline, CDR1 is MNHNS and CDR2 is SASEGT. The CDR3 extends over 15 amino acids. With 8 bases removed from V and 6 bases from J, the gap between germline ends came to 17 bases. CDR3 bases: TGTGCCAGCGGAAAACAGGGTCGGGGTAATTCACCCCTCCACTTT. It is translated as CASGKQGRGNSPLHF.

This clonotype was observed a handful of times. The CDR3 loop reads CASSEAAAKRPTQYF. In DNA, the CDR3 is TGTGCCAGCAGTGAAGCGGCGGCAAAGAGGCCTACGCAGTATTTT. The rearrangement uses TRBV2 and TRBJ2-3, with D unresolved. Trimming pared 0 bases from V and 8 bases from J, leaving 15 bases between. The CDR3 totals 15 residues. Germline loops: CDR1 SNHLY, CDR2 FYNNEI.

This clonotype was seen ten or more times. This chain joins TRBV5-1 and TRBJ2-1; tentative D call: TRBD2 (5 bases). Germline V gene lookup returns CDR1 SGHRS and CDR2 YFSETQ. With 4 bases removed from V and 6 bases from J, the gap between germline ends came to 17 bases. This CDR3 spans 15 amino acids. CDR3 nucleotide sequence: TGCGCCAGCAGCCTCGGGGTTAGTCCTTCCAATGAGCAGTTCTTC. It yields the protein CASSLGVSPSNEQFF.

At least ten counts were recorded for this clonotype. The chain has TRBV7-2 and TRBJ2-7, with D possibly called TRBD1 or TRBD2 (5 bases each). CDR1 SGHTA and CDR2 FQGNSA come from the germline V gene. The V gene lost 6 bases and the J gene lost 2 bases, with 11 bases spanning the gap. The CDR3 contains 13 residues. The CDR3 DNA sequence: TGTGCCAGCAGTGGGACGGTGGCCTACGAGCAGTACTTC. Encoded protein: CASSGTVAYEQYF.

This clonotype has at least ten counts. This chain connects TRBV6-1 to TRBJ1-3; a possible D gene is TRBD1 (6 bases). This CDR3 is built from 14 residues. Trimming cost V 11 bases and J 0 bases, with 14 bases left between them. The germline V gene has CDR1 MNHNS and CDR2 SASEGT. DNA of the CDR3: TGTGCCGCAGGGGAGCAGAGCTCTGGAAACACCATATATTTT. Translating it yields CAAGEQSSGNTIYF.

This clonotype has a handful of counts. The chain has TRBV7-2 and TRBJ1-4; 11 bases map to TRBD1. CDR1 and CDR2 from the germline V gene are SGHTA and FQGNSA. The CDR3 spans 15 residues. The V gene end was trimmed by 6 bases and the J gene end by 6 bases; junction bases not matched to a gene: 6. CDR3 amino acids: CASRGGQGGYEKLFF. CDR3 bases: TGTGCCAGCAGAGGGGGACAGGGGGGATATGAAAAACTGTTTTTT.

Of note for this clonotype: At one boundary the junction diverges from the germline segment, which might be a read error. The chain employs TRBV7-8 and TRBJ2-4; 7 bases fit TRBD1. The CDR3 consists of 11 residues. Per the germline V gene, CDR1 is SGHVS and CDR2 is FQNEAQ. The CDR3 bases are TGTGCCAGCAGCTTAGGGCAGGGGGTGGACTTC. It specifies CASSLGQGVDF.